These 10 T cell receptor beta chains were sequenced from one sample in a study of cytomegalovirus exposure and HLA in healthy donors. PCR employed 60 Vbeta and 13 Jbeta primers. Sequenced by immunoSEQ multiplex PCR; TCRdb stores in-frame clones only, minus some. The data hold some 150,000 clones, with 70% to 80% observed a single time. Sequenced: PBMCs. Source of these receptors: a woman in her 50s in good health and CMV-seronegative.

This clone has just one count. The rearrangement uses TRBV9 and TRBJ1-2; no firm D call. CDR1 and CDR2 (germline): SGDLS, YYNGEE. The CDR3 is made up of 17 amino acids. V dropped 6 bases and J dropped 4 bases, with 25 bases sitting between them. In DNA, the CDR3 is TGTGCCAGCACTGGCGAGTGGGCGCGGGGAAGGAGCTATGGCTACACCTTC. This codes for CASTGEWARGRSYGYTF.

The gene calls are TRBV5-1 and TRBJ2-2; TRBD2 is a possible D gene (5 bases). The V gene's germline CDR1 is SGHRS and CDR2 YFSETQ. The CDR3 consists of 14 residues. V was pared by 6 bases and J by 1 base, with 10 bases between. The CDR3 loop reads CASNERENTGELFF. CDR3 DNA sequence: TGCGCCAGCAATGAACGGGAGAACACCGGGGAGCTGTTTTTT.

The chain has TRBV27 and TRBJ2-5, with a tentative D call TRBD2 (7 bases). Germline V gene sequence: CDR1 MNHEY, CDR2 SMNVEV (reference sequence). The CDR3 has 15 amino acids. V lost 11 bases to trimming and J lost 5 bases, with 24 bases between them. The CDR3, as DNA: TGTGCCTCCCAAGGGACACTAGGGAGGGGGGAGACCCAGTACTTC. It is translated as CASQGTLGRGETQYF.

The rearrangement links TRBV6-5 to TRBJ2-1, with D uncertain. V lost 4 bases, J lost 6 bases, and 7 bases lay in between. Germline CDR1 MNHEY, CDR2 SVGAGI. The CDR3 spans 12 residues. The CDR3 DNA reads TGTGCCAGCAGTTCTCAGGTCAATGAGCAGTTCTTC. Translation: CASSSQVNEQFF.

The chain links TRBV6-1 to TRBJ1-1; weak D call: TRBD1 (5 bases). The CDR3 runs 13 residues. Trimming stripped 6 bases from V and 7 bases from J, with 15 bases between. Per the germline V gene, CDR1 is MNHNS and CDR2 is SASEGT. The CDR3, as DNA: TGTGCCAGCAGCTCAGGGTTGCTAAATGAAGCTTTCTTT. It yields the protein CASSSGLLNEAFF.

The rearrangement uses TRBV7-3 and TRBJ2-5; D possibly corresponds to TRBD1 (5 bases). The germline V gene has CDR1 SGHTA and CDR2 FQGTGA. V was pared by 5 bases and J by 5 bases, with 15 bases between. The CDR3 is 14 residues long. The CDR3 is CASSQGSVGETQYF. As DNA, the CDR3 is TGTGCCAGCAGCCAGGGTAGTGTGGGGGAGACCCAGTACTTC.

The CDR3 DNA reads as TGTGCCAGCAGCGTCGAACACAGGGCACGAGGTGGCTACACCTTC. Translated, it gives CASSVEHRARGGYTF. The chain couples TRBV9 to TRBJ1-2; TRBD1 might be the D (6 bases). The CDR3 loop spans 15 amino acids. Trimming cost V 2 bases and J 7 bases, with 18 bases left between them. In germline, CDR1 is SGDLS, CDR2 YYNGEE. The full variable domain, rest sourced from reference TRBV9 and TRBJ1-2, is DSGVTQTPKHLITATGQRVTLRCSPRSGDLSVYWYQQSLDQGLQFLIQYYNGEERAKGNILERFSAQQFPDLHSELNLSSLELGDSALYFCASSVEHRARGGYTFGSGTRLTVV.

The rearrangement links TRBV5-4 to TRBJ2-3; D call uncertain. Germline-derived CDR1 and CDR2 are SGHNT and YYREEE (reference sequence). The CDR3 is made up of 15 amino acids. V dropped 0 bases and J dropped 2 bases, with 10 bases sitting between them. The CDR3 protein is CASSLAVAVTDTQYF. In DNA, the CDR3 is TGTGCCAGCAGCTTGGCCGTGGCGGTCACAGATACGCAGTATTTT.

V gene TRBV25-1 combines with J gene TRBJ2-5; D possibly corresponds to TRBD2 (6 bases). With 11 bases removed from V and 4 bases from J, the gap between germline ends came to 20 bases. The CDR3 sequence is 14 residues long. Germline V CDR1 and CDR2: MGHDK, SYGVNS. Here the CDR3 reads CACYAGGGAETQYF. The CDR3 bases are TGTGCCTGCTATGCAGGAGGAGGGGCAGAGACCCAGTACTTC. Together with reference TRBV25-1 and TRBJ2-5, the CDR3 gives the full variable domain: EADIYQTPRYLVIGTGKKITLECSQTMGHDKMYWYQQDPGMELHLIHYSYGVNSTEKGDLSSESTVSRIRTEHFPLTLESARPSHTSQYLCACYAGGGAETQYFGPGTRLLVL.

This clone appeared once. V usage is TRBV5-1 and J usage is TRBJ2-7; tentatively, D is TRBD1 (6 bases). CDR1 SGHRS and CDR2 YFSETQ come from the germline V gene. V shed 0 bases and J shed 5 bases, with 12 bases lying between them. The CDR3 has 14 residues. The CDR3 DNA follows: TGCGCCAGCAGCTTGGGAGACAGGTCTCACGAGCAGTACTTC. Translated, it gives CASSLGDRSHEQYF.